This TCR beta chain stems from a study of PD-1 blockade in classical Hodgkin lymphoma. Study-level background: Intravenous nivolumab at 3 mg/kg was given to patients every 2 weeks.

The data were produced by immunoSEQ multiplex PCR, yet TCRdb's version contains in-frame clones alone and is incomplete. The table lists around 13,000 clones, roughly 90% of them singletons. General study results and limits: CD4+ TCR diversity climbed significantly by C4D1, unlike CD8+ TCR diversity. As was reported, newly diagnosed patients showed lower baseline TCR diversity than healthy donors did. With respect to the repertoire differences, their causes, possibly disease activity or prior therapy, remain undefined.

Notes on this clone: Its antigen is currently unknown.

Brentuximab vedotin exposure varied, and every patient relapsed after autologous stem cell transplantation. Thawed PBMCs were the source of CD4+ T cells, purified by magnetic negative selection. Germline values: CDR1 MDHEN, CDR2 SYDVKM. This CDR3 is 15 amino acids long. V was pared by 6 bases and J by 0 bases, with 12 bases between. The origin of this receptor is a human donor with classical Hodgkin lymphoma. Specimen: CD4+ T cells from blood, collected at baseline. The chain is built from TRBV28 and TRBJ2-1; D is possibly TRBD2 (6 bases). CDR3 residues: CASRRAGSSYNEQFF. CDR3 DNA sequence: TGTGCCAGCAGGCGCGCCGGGAGCTCCTACAATGAGCAGTTCTTC.